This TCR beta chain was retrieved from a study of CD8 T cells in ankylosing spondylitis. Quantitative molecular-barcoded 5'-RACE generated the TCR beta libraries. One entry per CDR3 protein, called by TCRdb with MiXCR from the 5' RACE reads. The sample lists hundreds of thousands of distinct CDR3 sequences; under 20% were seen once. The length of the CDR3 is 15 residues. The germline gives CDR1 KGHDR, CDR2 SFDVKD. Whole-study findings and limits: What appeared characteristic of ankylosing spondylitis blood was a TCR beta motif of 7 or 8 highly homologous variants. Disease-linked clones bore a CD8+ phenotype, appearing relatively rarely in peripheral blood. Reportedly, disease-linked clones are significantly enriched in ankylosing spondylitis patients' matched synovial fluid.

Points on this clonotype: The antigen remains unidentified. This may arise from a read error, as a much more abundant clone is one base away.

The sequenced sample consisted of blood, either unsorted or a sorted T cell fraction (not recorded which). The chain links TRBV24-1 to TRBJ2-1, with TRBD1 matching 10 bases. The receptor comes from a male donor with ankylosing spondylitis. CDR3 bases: TGTGCCACCAGAGATTGGGACAGGGGCCTTGCTGAGCAGTTCTTC. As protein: CATRDWDRGLAEQFF.